This T cell receptor beta chain was recorded in a study of T-cell reconstitution after alpha-beta-depleted transplantation in children (dated by TCRdb to about 2016). In the study overall: Using TCR repertoire profiling, the study followed T-cell immune reconstitution in a quantitative way in children after TCRalphabeta/CD19-depleted allogeneic hematopoietic cell transplantation.

Overall study results and their limits: The frequencies of hyperexpanded clones fell over the following months, and after one year, T-cell counts and TCRbeta diversity were mostly attributed to newly produced T cells. In some patients, high TCRbeta diversity at day 60 was attributed to recipient T cells and intrathymic progenitors that had survived conditioning. About two months after transplant, the apparently early recovery of alphabetaT-cell counts reportedly depended on just several hundred clones that had expanded rapidly and came from non-depleted graft cells.

The treatment or condition label, as the study defines it: allogeneic hematopoietic cell transplantation with graft depleted of TCRalphabeta T cells and CD19 B cells. The children who served as transplant recipients had been given grafts of TCRalphabeta/CD19-depleted allogeneic hematopoietic cells. Libraries were constructed by PCR. Sequencing used an Illumina HiSeq 2500. To normalize quantification of the TCRbeta repertoire, the TCR libraries were built with molecular barcoding that relied on unique molecular identifiers. Through fastp at Q25 and MiXCR, TCRdb rebuilt clones from the public reads, retaining in-frame beta chains. Each CDR3 protein gets just one entry, which takes the most common genes and DNA from the rows behind it. The sample table contains fewer than 700,000 distinct CDR3 sequences; only one count was recorded for under 15% of them. The ten top clones hold about 2.2% of the sample.

For this clonotype: Its antigen is still unknown. It has no much larger one-base neighbor in the sample; base qualities were not kept.

The cysteine opens and the phenylalanine closes a CDR3 of 18 amino acids. The kept DNA is CDR3 alone, 54 bases in frame from the first base. CDR1 SGHRS and CDR2 YFSETQ were looked up in the germline V gene. From V the trimming removes 3 bases and from J it removes 7 bases, while the gene matches leave 13 bases of the junction unaccounted for. The clonotype was recovered from a male patient between 10 and 17 years old who had a stem cell transplant for acute myeloid leukemia, so the T cells may come from the graft donor. Recombination connected TRBV5-1 to TRBJ2-1; TRBD2 matches 13 bases in the middle. The source material was PBMCs, mostly from graft donor cells, sampled 360 days after TCRalphabeta/CD19-depleted stem cell transplant. CDR3 protein: CASSSRTSGSPLPNEQFF. The sequenced DNA is TGCGCCAGCAGCTCCCGGACTAGCGGGAGCCCACTTCCTAATGAGCAGTTCTTC.